The clone carrying this TCR beta chain has just a few counts. Its antigen is unknown. This sample is part of a study of blood T cells in healthy people across ages. Study-level findings and limits: Unknown donor CMV status possibly confounded expanded clonotype changes. Diversity estimates from one million T cells were considered underestimates.

Next came a second PCR, run for about 7 to 12 cycles, which used a sample-barcoded 5' primer along with a J-beta primer mix. A template-switch adaptor with 12 random nucleotides tagged each cDNA molecule. Each sample provided no less than 3 million CDR3-containing paired-end reads. TCRdb re-called the 5' RACE reads with MiXCR, one entry per CDR3 protein. The repertoire includes 650,000 to 700,000 distinct CDR3 sequences, roughly 32% of them detected once, and approximately 15% sits in the top ten. The sample was blood. The sequence was collected from an elderly woman in good health.

CDR3 loop: CASESNGNQPQHF. The CDR3 region has the DNA TGTGCCAGCGAATCAAATGGCAATCAGCCCCAGCATTTT. The chain recombines TRBV6-2 or TRBV6-3 with TRBJ1-5; D unresolved. V was pared by 8 bases and J by 2 bases, with 10 bases between. CDR1 MNHEY and CDR2 SVGEGT come from the germline V gene. This CDR3 is 13 amino acids long.